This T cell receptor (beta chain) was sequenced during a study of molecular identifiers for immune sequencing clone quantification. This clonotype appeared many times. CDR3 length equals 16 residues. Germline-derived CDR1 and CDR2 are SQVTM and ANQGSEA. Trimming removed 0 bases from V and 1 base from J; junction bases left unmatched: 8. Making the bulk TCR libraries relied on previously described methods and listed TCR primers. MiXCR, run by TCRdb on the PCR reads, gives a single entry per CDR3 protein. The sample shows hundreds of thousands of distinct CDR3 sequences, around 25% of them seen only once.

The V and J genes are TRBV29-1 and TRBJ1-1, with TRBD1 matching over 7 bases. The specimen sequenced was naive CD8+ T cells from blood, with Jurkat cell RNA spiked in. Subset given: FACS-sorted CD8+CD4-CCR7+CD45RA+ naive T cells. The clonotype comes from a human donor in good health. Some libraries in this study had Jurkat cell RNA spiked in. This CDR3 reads CSVEDRKRGQNTEAFF. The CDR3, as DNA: TGCAGCGTTGAAGATCGTAAAAGGGGGCAGAACACTGAAGCTTTCTTT.